This TCR beta chain was sequenced in a study of cytomegalovirus exposure and HLA in healthy donors. General study points: Earlier analysis yielded a pattern in which most TCR beta V segments were productive about 90% or about 30% of the time.

Germline V gene data show CDR1 as LGHNT and CDR2 as FRNRAP. There are 13 residues in the CDR3. V shed 2 bases and J shed 4 bases, with 8 bases lying between them. The study ran its PCR with 60 Vbeta and 13 Jbeta primers. The assay was immunoSEQ multiplex PCR, and TCRdb's table has in-frame clones only and misses some. The sample has 150,000 to 200,000 clones; roughly 12% are singletons. Concerning this clone itself: Its antigen is as yet unknown.

The source is a man in his fifties or sixties in good health and CMV-seropositive. Sequences were obtained from PBMCs. The rearrangement joins TRBV12-5 to TRBJ1-2; no reliable D call. The CDR3 nucleotides are TGTGCTAGTGGTTTGTCGACAACCTATGGCTACACCTTC. As protein: CASGLSTTYGYTF.